The 11 T cell receptor beta chains listed next were all sequenced from one sample in a study of neurological immune-mediated disorders. Time point indicated: technical triplicate 3. A single record per CDR3 protein comes from TCRdb applying MiXCR to the 5' RACE reads. The table shows about 44,000 distinct CDR3 sequences, with about 22% occurring only once. Sequenced input: PBMCs. The receptors come from a man between 60 and 75 years old with HTLV-1-associated myelopathy (HAM/TSP).

Comment on this clonotype: A read error is possible here, since a much larger clone lies one base away. The chain is built from TRBV24-1 and TRBJ2-5; TRBD1 agrees at 9 bases. The V gene's germline CDR1 is KGHDR and CDR2 SFDVKD. The CDR3 runs 16 residues. The CDR3: CATSDPGTGLQETRYF. In DNA form, the CDR3 reads TGTGCCACCAGTGACCCCGGGACAGGGCTCCAAGAGACCCGGTACTTC.

This clonotype came up many times. The J gene is TRBJ2-2, the V gene TRBV5-6; 14 bases align to TRBD2. Germline V CDR1 and CDR2: SGHDT, YYEEEE. V was pared by 3 bases and J by 5 bases, with 6 bases of the junction left unmatched. The CDR3 loop spans 17 amino acids. CDR3 DNA sequence: TGTGCCAGCAGCTGGGGACTAGCGGGAGTTGGGACCGGGGAGCTGTTTTTT. It yields the protein CASSWGLAGVGTGELFF.

This clonotype came up many times. This rearrangement joins TRBV5-1 to TRBJ2-3; a possible D gene is TRBD2 (6 bases). CDR1 is SGHRS, CDR2 YFSETQ, per germline. This CDR3 has 15 residues. V gave up 5 bases and J gave up 2 bases, with 15 bases separating them. This CDR3 is CASRGRAGPTDTQYF. In DNA form, the CDR3 reads TGCGCCAGCAGGGGCAGGGCGGGGCCCACAGATACGCAGTATTTT. The full variable domain, with the rest looked up from reference TRBV5-1 and TRBJ2-3, is KAGVTQTPRYLIKTRGQQVTLSCSPISGHRSVSWYQQTPGQGLQFLFEYFSETQRNKGNFPGRFSGRQFSNSRSEMNVSTLELGDSALYLCASRGRAGPTDTQYFGPGTRLTVL.

Ten or more counts support this clonotype. The rearrangement links TRBV28 to TRBJ2-4; weak D call: TRBD1 (6 bases). The CDR3 has 14 amino acids. Trimming cost V 5 bases and J 0 bases, with 8 bases left between them. The germline CDR1 and CDR2 sequences are MDHEN and SYDVKM. This chain's CDR3 is CASSLRGAKNIQYF. The CDR3 DNA is TGTGCCAGCAGTCTCAGGGGAGCCAAAAACATTCAGTACTTC.

As to this clonotype: At one end, the junction sequence differs from germline, possibly due to a read error. The chain uses TRBV6-5 and TRBJ2-2; D is uncertain. From germline, CDR1 is MNHEY and CDR2 SVGAGI. The CDR3 is 12 residues long. This chain's CDR3 is CASSTITGELFF. CDR3 nucleotide sequence: TGCGCCAGCAGTACGATCACCGGGGAGCTGTTTTTT.

Details on this clonotype: This clone may be a read error of a much larger clone one base away. The genes are TRBV7-7 and TRBJ2-5; D is possibly TRBD1 or TRBD2 (6 bases each). CDR3 length: 13 residues. Germline V CDR1 and CDR2: SSHAT, FNYEAQ (reference sequence). The CDR3 DNA reads as TGTGCTAGCAGATCGGAACAGGGACTGACCCAGTACTTC. Its translation: CASRSEQGLTQYF.

This clonotype was observed at least ten times. V gene TRBV20-1 combines with J gene TRBJ2-5; a possible D gene is TRBD1 (5 bases). V lost 6 bases and J lost 2, with 16 bases in between. The CDR3 has 14 amino acids. From germline, CDR1 is DFQATT and CDR2 SNEGSKA (reference sequence). CDR3 nucleotide sequence: TGCAGTGCCCCGCCGCCGACAGAACAAGAGACCCAGTACTTC. Translation gives CSAPPPTEQETQYF.

This clonotype has a count of ten or more. The chain links TRBV29-1 to TRBJ2-7; D is perhaps TRBD1 (6 bases). The CDR3 is 18 residues long. Germline V CDR1 and CDR2: SQVTM, ANQGSEA. The germline V and J ends were trimmed by 1 base and 3 bases, with 25 bases remaining between them. The CDR3 bases are TGCAGCGTTGAAGTATCGAGAGGACAGTTGCCGAGCAACTACGAGCAGTACTTC. This encodes CSVEVSRGQLPSNYEQYF.

This clonotype was found many times. The V call is TRBV12-3 or TRBV12-4, the J call TRBJ2-7; 11 bases fit TRBD1. Trimming cost V 3 bases and J 0 bases; bases outside gene matches: 1. The CDR3 totals 15 residues. The CDR3 DNA follows: TGTGCCAGCAGTTTTGGGACAGGGGGCTCCTACGAGCAGTACTTC. It yields the protein CASSFGTGGSYEQYF.

This clonotype was counted ten times or more. The rearrangement joins TRBV5-1 to TRBJ2-5; D is unclear. V was clipped by 4 bases and J by 2 bases, with 9 bases between them. Germline V CDR1 and CDR2: SGHRS, YFSETQ. There are 13 residues in the CDR3. The CDR3 loop reads CASSRPPQETQYF. CDR3 coding DNA: TGCGCCAGCAGCCGCCCCCCACAAGAGACCCAGTACTTC.

This clonotype was recorded at least ten times. The CDR3, as DNA: TGTGCCAGCCGGGAGGGGGGTAACGTCCTGACTTTC. It specifies CASREGGNVLTF. V gene TRBV12-3 or TRBV12-4 combines with J gene TRBJ2-6; 8 nucleotides line up with TRBD2. Trimming at V came to 8 bases and at J to 10 bases, leaving 4 bases not matched to a gene. The CDR3 totals 12 residues.